This TCR beta chain stems from a study of immune cell composition in non-small cell lung cancer. Study-level information: Tumours were mainly lung adenocarcinoma or squamous cell carcinoma.

Trimming took 5 bases from V and 1 from J, leaving 15 bases between them. The CDR3 runs 17 residues. Germline CDR1 and CDR2: SGHTA and FQGNSA. The study, taken as a whole, reports: Tumour TCR-beta clonality was not significantly tied to smoking pack-years. Tumour-associated clones >0.5% occurred in approximately 32% of adenocarcinomas, about 69% of squamous. Tumour-reactive clones were not shown to match dominant in vivo tumour clones.

On this clone itself: The antigen is undetermined. The same CDR3 can be traced to other DNA sequences in this sample.

Normal lung was sampled as far from the tumour as possible, at least 3 cm. Using immunoSEQ multiplex PCR, the repertoire was profiled, and TCRdb retains in-frame clones only, with some absent. The repertoire consists of 6,700 or so clones, with about 68% occurring once and the leading ten covering around 10%. What was sequenced was non-adjacent lung tissue. J is TRBJ1-6 and V is TRBV7-2; a possible D gene is TRBD1 (6 bases). This sequence was found in a human donor with non-small cell lung cancer. In DNA, the CDR3 is TGTGCCAGCAGCCCCCGACAGGAGAGGTCCTATAATTCACCCCTCCACTTT. It is translated as CASSPRQERSYNSPLHF.